This T cell receptor beta chain stems from a study of shared T cell receptors in the human thymus. The germline V gene encodes CDR1 MNHNS and CDR2 SASEGT. The V and J ends lost 4 bases and 5 bases, in that order; junction bases with no gene match: 10. The CDR3 runs to 15 residues. Sequencing was performed with immunoSEQ multiplex PCR; in TCRdb, only in-frame clones are kept and a portion is missing. The sample lists about 380,000 clones; 95% were seen once. This receptor was obtained from a human donor. The chain joins TRBV6-1 to TRBJ2-7, with 8 nucleotides matching TRBD1. The sequenced sample consisted of thymocytes. The CDR3 nucleotides read TGTGCCAGCAGTGCGCTCAGGGGGCCGAATGACGAGCAGTACTTC. This codes for CASSALRGPNDEQYF.